Listed below are T cell receptor beta chains from one sample, sequenced in a study of blood T cell repertoires in COVID-19. TCRdb's table, derived via immunoSEQ multiplex PCR, lists solely in-frame clones and lacks some. The sample has nearly 300,000 clones; roughly 88% are singletons. Material: peripheral blood. These receptors were collected from a woman aged 25 to 39 who had recovered from COVID-19. The CDR3 runs from the conserved cysteine through the conserved F or W. A D gene is named only where the DNA matches it firmly. Rows give clone size only sometimes, using once, few, many, or a class for an expanded clone.

CDR3 protein	CDR3 DNA	V gene	J gene	D gene	clone size
CASSQDPTGTYEQYF	TGCGCCAGCAGCCAAGATCCGACAGGGACCTACGAGCAGTACTTC	TRBV4-3	TRBJ2-7	TRBD1	-
CASSQVWGGIGYGYTF	TGTGCCAGCAGCCAAGTTTGGGGGGGCATAGGCTATGGCTACACCTTC	TRBV3-1/TRBV3-2	TRBJ1-2	-	-
CASRPGTGSRNGELFF	TGTGCCAGCAGGCCCGGGACAGGGAGTCGTAACGGGGAGCTGTTTTTT	TRBV5-4	TRBJ2-2	TRBD1	few
CASSRTSGGPRNNEQFF	TGTGCCAGCAGCCGGACTAGCGGGGGGCCGAGGAACAATGAGCAGTTCTTC	TRBV7-9	TRBJ2-1	TRBD2	-
CASSSNAGQGINSPLHF	TGTGCCAGCAGCTCCAACGCGGGACAGGGGATCAATTCACCCCTCCACTTT	TRBV9	TRBJ1-6	TRBD1	-
CASKGGREVSDTQYF	TGTGCCAGCAAAGGGGGCAGGGAGGTCTCAGATACGCAGTATTTT	TRBV27	TRBJ2-3	-	-
CASSLGGTYEQYF	TGCGCCAGCAGCTTGGGCGGGACCTACGAGCAGTACTTC	TRBV5-1	TRBJ2-7	-	once
CASRPGQGAHYGYTF	TGTGCCAGCAGACCCGGACAGGGGGCTCACTATGGCTACACCTTC	TRBV6-5	TRBJ1-2	TRBD1	-
CATSREGGGSDTQYF	TGTGCCACCAGCAGAGAAGGGGGCGGCTCAGATACGCAGTATTTT	TRBV15	TRBJ2-3	TRBD1	-
CATSGASGGVNTGELFF	TGTGCCACCAGTGGAGCTAGCGGGGGGGTGAACACCGGGGAGCTGTTTTTT	TRBV24-1	TRBJ2-2	TRBD2	-
CASKNRGEETQYF	TGTGCCAGCAAAAACAGGGGAGAAGAGACCCAGTACTTC	TRBV12-3/TRBV12-4	TRBJ2-5	TRBD1	-
CASSRRGQPESPLHF	TGTGCCAGCAGTCGCAGGGGGCAACCGGAGTCACCCCTCCACTTT	TRBV6-5	TRBJ1-6	TRBD1	-
CASSEALAGAGTGELFF	TGTGCCAGCAGTGAGGCCCTAGCGGGGGCGGGCACCGGGGAGCTGTTTTTT	TRBV2	TRBJ2-2	TRBD2	-
CASSQARTGQGYTF	TGCGCCAGCAGCCAAGCGCGGACAGGGCAGGGCTACACCTTC	TRBV4-1	TRBJ1-2	TRBD1	-
CSADDTTDTQYF	TGCAGCGCCGATGACACCACAGATACGCAGTATTTT	TRBV29-1	TRBJ2-3	-	-
CASSARGRDTGELFF	TGCGCCAGCAGCGCCAGGGGGCGGGACACCGGGGAGCTGTTTTTT	TRBV5-1	TRBJ2-2	TRBD1	-
CASSPGSETGWETQYF	TGTGCCAGCAGCCCCGGCTCGGAGACAGGGTGGGAGACCCAGTACTTC	TRBV7-9	TRBJ2-5	TRBD1	-
CASSISQGPQHF	TGTGCCAGCTCAATTTCTCAGGGGCCCCAGCATTTT	TRBV7-9	TRBJ1-5	-	-
CSVVRDPNTEAFF	TGCAGCGTTGTGCGGGACCCGAACACTGAAGCTTTCTTT	TRBV29-1	TRBJ1-1	-	once
CASSPPGAPNEKLFF	TGTGCCAGCAGCCCACCCGGTGCACCTAATGAAAAACTGTTTTTT	TRBV6-5	TRBJ1-4	-	-
CASSPYRVSTGELFF	TGTGCCAGCTCACCATACAGGGTATCCACCGGGGAGCTGTTTTTT	TRBV18	TRBJ2-2	-	-
CAWSDRRRANSPLHF	TGTGCCTGGAGTGACAGGCGTAGAGCTAATTCACCCCTCCACTTT	TRBV30	TRBJ1-6	-	-
CASSQGSGVSSETQYF	TGCGCCAGCAGCCAAGGGTCAGGGGTTAGTAGTGAGACCCAGTACTTC	TRBV4-1	TRBJ2-5	-	-
CASSRETSGYNEQFF	TGTGCCAGCAGCCGGGAGACTTCAGGCTACAATGAGCAGTTCTTC	TRBV6-4	TRBJ2-1	-	-
CASSLRQGSDYGYTF	TGTGCCAGCAGCTTAAGACAGGGGTCGGACTATGGCTACACCTTC	TRBV7-3	TRBJ1-2	TRBD1	once
CASSVASQETQYF	TGTGCCAGCAGCGTAGCGAGCCAAGAGACCCAGTACTTC	TRBV9	TRBJ2-5	-	-
CASSSGGFFETQYF	TGTGCCAGCAGCTCCGGGGGGTTCTTCGAGACCCAGTACTTC	TRBV11-2	TRBJ2-5	TRBD2	-
CASNLYEQYF	TGTGCCAGCAATCTCTACGAGCAGTACTTC	TRBV6-5	TRBJ2-7	-	-
CASSLEPTGQNTEAFF	TGCGCCAGCAGCTTGGAACCAACAGGACAGAACACTGAAGCTTTCTTT	TRBV5-1	TRBJ1-1	-	-
CASSLNRLEQFF	TGTGCCAGCAGCCTTAACAGGCTTGAGCAGTTCTTC	TRBV11-2	TRBJ2-1	-	once
CASSQGWGEETQYF	TGTGCCAGCAGCCAAGGGTGGGGGGAAGAGACCCAGTACTTC	TRBV3-1/TRBV3-2	TRBJ2-5	-	-
CASSQGTGVLETQYF	TGTGCCAGCAGCCAAGGGACAGGGGTTTTGGAGACCCAGTACTTC	TRBV4-2	TRBJ2-5	TRBD1	-
CASSELAGTGELFF	TGTGCCAGCAGTGAACTAGCGGGGACCGGGGAGCTGTTTTTT	TRBV28	TRBJ2-2	TRBD2	once
CASSPGTETGVGEKLFF	TGCGCCAGCAGCCCTGGGACCGAGACAGGGGTTGGTGAAAAACTGTTTTTT	TRBV5-1	TRBJ1-4	TRBD1	-
CATSIEQHYGYTF	TGTGCCACCAGCATTGAACAGCACTATGGCTACACCTTC	TRBV15	TRBJ1-2	-	-
CASSEAGTGRFGNYGYTF	TGTGCCAGCAGTGAAGCTGGGACAGGGAGGTTCGGTAACTATGGCTACACCTTC	TRBV2	TRBJ1-2	TRBD1	-
CAISERDRENTEAFF	TGTGCCATCAGTGAGAGGGACAGGGAGAACACTGAAGCTTTCTTT	TRBV10-3	TRBJ1-1	TRBD1	-
CASNFNLAGDPHTQYF	TGTGCCAGCAATTTCAACCTAGCGGGGGACCCCCATACGCAGTATTTT	TRBV28	TRBJ2-3	TRBD2	-
CASSLVRQPLETQYF	TGTGCCAGCAGCTTGGTGAGGCAGCCCTTAGAGACCCAGTACTTC	TRBV5-5	TRBJ2-5	-	-
CATSYEAQGEQYF	TGTGCCACCAGCTATGAGGCACAGGGCGAGCAGTACTTC	TRBV24-1	TRBJ2-7	-	-
CASSQSGSRGGLGTTDTQYF	TGCGCCAGCAGTCAATCGGGCAGCCGGGGGGGTCTAGGGACCACAGATACGCAGTATTTT	TRBV23-1	TRBJ2-3	TRBD2	-
CASGQPQRPINEQFF	TGTGCCAGTGGACAGCCTCAAAGACCTATCAATGAGCAGTTCTTC	TRBV2	TRBJ2-1	-	-
CASIQLAGGRTDTQYF	TGCGCCAGCATCCAACTAGCGGGGGGGCGCACAGATACGCAGTATTTT	TRBV10-2	TRBJ2-3	TRBD2	-
CASLGTGGGQPQHF	TGTGCCAGCCTTGGGACAGGGGGTGGTCAGCCCCAGCATTTT	TRBV2	TRBJ1-5	TRBD1	few
CASSRPSDYGYTF	TGTGCCAGTAGCCGCCCTTCCGACTATGGCTACACCTTT	TRBV19	TRBJ1-2	-	-
CASSYAGSGYTF	TGTGCCAGCAGTTACGCAGGGTCTGGCTACACCTTC	TRBV12-3/TRBV12-4	TRBJ1-2	-	-
CASSISGTGTGYTF	TGCGCCAGCAGCATCTCCGGGACAGGTACCGGCTACACCTTC	TRBV5-1	TRBJ1-2	TRBD1	-
CASGPRDRRWDTGELFF	TGCGCCAGCGGACCCCGGGACAGGAGATGGGACACCGGGGAGCTGTTTTTT	TRBV23-1	TRBJ2-2	TRBD1	many
CASSILAGGQETQYF	TGTGCCAGTAGTATACTAGCGGGGGGGCAAGAGACCCAGTACTTC	TRBV19	TRBJ2-5	TRBD2	-
CASSLERGGRTEQFF	TGTGCCAGCAGCTTAGAACGGGGGGGGCGAACTGAGCAGTTCTTC	TRBV11-2	TRBJ2-1	TRBD2	once